Listed here is a single T cell receptor (beta chain). These data belong to a study of CD8+CD57+ T cells in acquired aplastic anemia. V lost 6 bases and J 4 bases, leaving 15 bases between the germline ends. The CDR3 contains 14 residues. CDR1 is SNHLY and CDR2 is FYNNEI in the germline V gene. Genomic DNA provided the template from which TCR beta VDJ and CDR3 profiles were obtained. MiXCR, run by TCRdb on the reads, gives a single entry per CDR3 protein. The table lists approximately 98,000 distinct CDR3 sequences, 40% to 65% of them singletons, with 30% to 40% in the top ten. The sequence was collected from a human donor in good health, serving as a control. Input material: sorted CD4+, CD8+, or CD8+CD57+ T cells (not recorded which) from PBMCs. This chain connects TRBV2 to TRBJ1-2, with D possibly TRBD1 on 6 matching bases. CDR3 sequence: CASSNREYGYGYTF. DNA of the CDR3: TGTGCCAGCAGCAACAGGGAGTACGGCTATGGCTACACCTTC.